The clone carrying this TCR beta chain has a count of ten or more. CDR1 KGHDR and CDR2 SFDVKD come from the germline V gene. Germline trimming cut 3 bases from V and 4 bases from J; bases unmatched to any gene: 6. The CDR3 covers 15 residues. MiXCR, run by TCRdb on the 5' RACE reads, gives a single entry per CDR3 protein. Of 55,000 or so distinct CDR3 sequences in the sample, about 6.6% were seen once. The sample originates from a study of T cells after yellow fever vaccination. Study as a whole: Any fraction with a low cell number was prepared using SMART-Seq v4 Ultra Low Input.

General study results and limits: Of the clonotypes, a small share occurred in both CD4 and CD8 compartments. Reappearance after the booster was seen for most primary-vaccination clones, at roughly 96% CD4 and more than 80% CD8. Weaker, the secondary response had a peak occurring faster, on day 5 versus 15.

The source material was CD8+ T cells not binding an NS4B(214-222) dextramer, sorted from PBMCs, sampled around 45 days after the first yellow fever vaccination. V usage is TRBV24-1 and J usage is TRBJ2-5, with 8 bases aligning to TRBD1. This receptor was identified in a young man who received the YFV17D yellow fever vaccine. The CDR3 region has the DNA TGTGCCACCAGTGATCCGGGACAGGCGGGAGAGACCCAGTACTTC. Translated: CATSDPGQAGETQYF.